Listed below are T cell receptor beta chains from one sample, sequenced in a study of cytomegalovirus exposure and HLA in healthy donors. Assay: immunoSEQ multiplex PCR; the TCRdb copy retains only in-frame clones and omits some. The sample yields over 150,000 clones, 70% to 80% seen once. Sequenced input: PBMCs. The receptor source for this set is a young man in good health and CMV-seropositive. Each CDR3 is given with its conserved first and last residue. A D gene is named only where the DNA matches it firmly. Not all rows give a size; the values are once, few, many and, for expanded clones, a class.

V gene: TRBV11-2; J gene: TRBJ1-3; clone size: -; D gene: -; CDR3 protein: CASSIWEIGGNTIYF; CDR3 DNA: TGTGCCAGCAGCATCTGGGAGATAGGGGGAAACACCATATATTTT
V gene: TRBV30; J gene: TRBJ2-5; clone size: -; D gene: TRBD2; CDR3 protein: CAWSALFRSGGIQETQYF; CDR3 DNA: TGTGCCTGGAGTGCCCTTTTTAGAAGCGGGGGCATCCAAGAGACCCAGTACTTC
V gene: TRBV5-1; J gene: TRBJ1-2; clone size: -; D gene: -; CDR3 protein: CASSLATDYGYTF; CDR3 DNA: TGCGCCAGCAGCTTAGCAACCGACTATGGCTACACCTTC
V gene: TRBV11-1; J gene: TRBJ2-5; clone size: -; D gene: TRBD2; CDR3 protein: CASSLEGLAGETQYF; CDR3 DNA: TGTGCCAGCAGCTTAGAGGGACTAGCGGGAGAGACCCAGTACTTC
V gene: TRBV6-1; J gene: TRBJ2-7; clone size: -; D gene: TRBD1; CDR3 protein: CASREPGQGYYEQYF; CDR3 DNA: TGTGCCAGCAGGGAACCCGGACAGGGGTACTACGAGCAGTACTTC
V gene: TRBV7-6; J gene: TRBJ2-2; clone size: -; D gene: TRBD1; CDR3 protein: CASSPEETGWLTGELFF; CDR3 DNA: TGTGCCAGCAGCCCTGAAGAGACAGGGTGGTTGACCGGGGAGCTGTTTTTT
V gene: TRBV7-3; J gene: TRBJ2-6; clone size: -; D gene: TRBD2; CDR3 protein: CASSLIRSGSNSGANVLTF; CDR3 DNA: TGTGCCAGCAGCTTAATAAGAAGCGGGAGCAACTCTGGGGCCAACGTCCTGACTTTC
V gene: TRBV6-1; J gene: TRBJ2-7; clone size: -; D gene: -; CDR3 protein: CASSARQQNSYF; CDR3 DNA: TGTGCCAGCAGTGCAAGGCAACAGAACTCGTACTTC
V gene: TRBV5-1; J gene: TRBJ2-3; clone size: few; D gene: TRBD2; CDR3 protein: CASSLGGGGGTDTQYF; CDR3 DNA: TGCGCCAGCAGCTTGGGCGGCGGGGGGGGCACAGATACGCAGTATTTT
V gene: TRBV19; J gene: TRBJ1-1; clone size: -; D gene: -; CDR3 protein: CASSPGLKAEAFF; CDR3 DNA: TGTGCCAGTAGTCCCGGACTAAAGGCTGAAGCTTTCTTT
V gene: TRBV4-1; J gene: TRBJ1-2; clone size: -; D gene: TRBD1; CDR3 protein: CASSRVIPIRDSQDYGYTF; CDR3 DNA: TGCGCCAGCAGCCGCGTTATCCCGATCCGGGACAGCCAAGACTATGGCTACACCTTC
V gene: TRBV7-2; J gene: TRBJ1-6; clone size: -; D gene: TRBD1; CDR3 protein: CASSPGTGGSSPLHF; CDR3 DNA: TGTGCCAGCAGCCCCGGGACAGGGGGTAGCTCACCCCTCCACTTT
V gene: TRBV7-9; J gene: TRBJ2-3; clone size: -; D gene: TRBD2; CDR3 protein: CASSPGLAGGMNTQYF; CDR3 DNA: TGTGCCAGCAGCCCAGGACTAGCGGGAGGAATGAATACGCAGTATTTT
V gene: TRBV5-1; J gene: TRBJ2-7; clone size: -; D gene: TRBD2; CDR3 protein: CASSPPSGRGEQYF; CDR3 DNA: TGCGCCAGCAGCCCCCCTAGCGGGAGGGGCGAGCAGTACTTC
V gene: TRBV6-5; J gene: TRBJ2-1; clone size: once; D gene: TRBD2; CDR3 protein: CASSYSSGTFDEQFF; CDR3 DNA: TGTGCCAGCAGTTACTCTAGCGGGACGTTCGATGAGCAGTTCTTC
V gene: TRBV6-5; J gene: TRBJ1-2; clone size: -; D gene: -; CDR3 protein: CASSYTFSGDGYTF; CDR3 DNA: TGTGCCAGCAGTTACACCTTCTCAGGCGATGGCTACACCTTC
V gene: TRBV5-4; J gene: TRBJ2-5; clone size: -; D gene: -; CDR3 protein: CASSTVGGQETQYF; CDR3 DNA: TGTGCCAGCAGCACGGTTGGGGGGCAAGAGACCCAGTACTTC
V gene: TRBV7-9; J gene: TRBJ2-5; clone size: few; D gene: TRBD1; CDR3 protein: CASSPYRQGARMGETQYF; CDR3 DNA: TGTGCCAGCAGCCCGTACCGACAGGGGGCCAGGATGGGGGAGACCCAGTACTTC
V gene: TRBV5-4; J gene: TRBJ1-6; clone size: -; D gene: -; CDR3 protein: CASSFHGSPLHF; CDR3 DNA: TGTGCCAGCAGCTTTCACGGTTCACCCCTCCACTTT
V gene: TRBV6-5; J gene: TRBJ1-2; clone size: -; D gene: -; CDR3 protein: CASTGFNYGYTF; CDR3 DNA: TGTGCCAGCACGGGATTTAACTATGGCTACACCTTC
V gene: TRBV11-2; J gene: TRBJ2-7; clone size: -; D gene: -; CDR3 protein: CASSPRQIPYEQYF; CDR3 DNA: TGTGCCAGCAGCCCCCGACAGATTCCCTACGAGCAGTACTTC
V gene: TRBV2; J gene: TRBJ1-6; clone size: -; D gene: -; CDR3 protein: CASSERRFPLDRTEVSYNSPLHF; CDR3 DNA: TGTGCCAGCAGTGAACGTCGCTTCCCCTTAGACAGGACCGAAGTATCCTATAATTCACCCCTCCACTTT
V gene: TRBV18; J gene: TRBJ1-5; clone size: once; D gene: TRBD1; CDR3 protein: CASSIGGKQPQHF; CDR3 DNA: TGTGCCAGCTCAATAGGGGGCAAGCAGCCCCAGCATTTT
V gene: TRBV4-1; J gene: TRBJ2-2; clone size: -; D gene: TRBD2; CDR3 protein: CASSWAGDSTGELFF; CDR3 DNA: TGCGCCAGCAGTTGGGCGGGAGATTCTACCGGGGAGCTGTTTTTT
V gene: TRBV27; J gene: TRBJ2-7; clone size: -; D gene: -; CDR3 protein: CASRTGIYEQYF; CDR3 DNA: TGTGCCAGCAGAACAGGGATCTACGAGCAGTACTTC
V gene: TRBV5-1; J gene: TRBJ2-7; clone size: -; D gene: TRBD1; CDR3 protein: CASSSTGAYEQYF; CDR3 DNA: TGCGCCAGCAGCTCGACAGGGGCCTACGAGCAGTACTTC
V gene: TRBV25-1; J gene: TRBJ2-2; clone size: -; D gene: TRBD2; CDR3 protein: CASSEPGGGLTGELFF; CDR3 DNA: TGTGCCAGCAGTGAACCCGGGGGGGGGCTCACCGGGGAGCTGTTTTTT
V gene: TRBV19; J gene: TRBJ2-7; clone size: -; D gene: -; CDR3 protein: CASSIGQGLTYEQYF; CDR3 DNA: TGTGCCAGTAGTATCGGGCAGGGGCTAACCTACGAGCAGTACTTC
V gene: TRBV4-2; J gene: TRBJ1-2; clone size: few; D gene: -; CDR3 protein: CASSQERSNDGYTF; CDR3 DNA: TGTGCCAGCAGCCAAGAAAGGAGTAATGATGGCTACACCTTC
V gene: TRBV19; J gene: TRBJ2-6; clone size: -; D gene: TRBD1; CDR3 protein: CASSRGQGDSGANVLTF; CDR3 DNA: TGTGCCAGTAGTAGAGGACAGGGGGACTCTGGGGCCAACGTCCTGACTTTC
V gene: TRBV19; J gene: TRBJ1-2; clone size: -; D gene: TRBD1; CDR3 protein: CASSTGQGGGYTF; CDR3 DNA: TGTGCCAGTAGTACGGGACAGGGCGGGGGCTACACCTTC
V gene: TRBV6-1; J gene: TRBJ1-2; clone size: -; D gene: -; CDR3 protein: CASIVGVDNYGYTF; CDR3 DNA: TGTGCCAGCATAGTAGGGGTCGACAACTATGGCTACACCTTC
V gene: TRBV6-1; J gene: TRBJ2-3; clone size: few; D gene: TRBD2; CDR3 protein: CASSYGTREYF; CDR3 DNA: TGTGCCAGCAGTTACGGGACTAGGGAGTATTTT
V gene: TRBV20-1; J gene: TRBJ1-2; clone size: -; D gene: -; CDR3 protein: CSGPRGDGYTF; CDR3 DNA: TGCAGTGGCCCCCGGGGTGATGGCTACACCTTC
V gene: TRBV27; J gene: TRBJ1-4; clone size: -; D gene: -; CDR3 protein: CASSFGGGSEKLFF; CDR3 DNA: TGTGCCAGCAGTTTCGGGGGGGGAAGTGAAAAACTGTTTTTT
V gene: TRBV19; J gene: TRBJ1-2; clone size: -; D gene: TRBD1; CDR3 protein: CASSNRGSNYGYTF; CDR3 DNA: TGTGCCAGTAGTAACAGGGGTTCTAACTATGGCTACACCTTC
V gene: TRBV19; J gene: TRBJ2-1; clone size: once; D gene: -; CDR3 protein: CASSLGGEQFF; CDR3 DNA: TGTGCCAGTAGTTTAGGAGGGGAGCAGTTCTTC
V gene: TRBV28; J gene: TRBJ2-3; clone size: -; D gene: TRBD2; CDR3 protein: CASSLSGGSGRDTQYF; CDR3 DNA: TGTGCCAGCAGTTTATCCGGCGGGAGTGGGCGAGATACGCAGTATTTT
V gene: TRBV4-1; J gene: TRBJ2-1; clone size: -; D gene: -; CDR3 protein: CASSQDYRSGFEQFF; CDR3 DNA: TGCGCCAGCAGCCAAGATTATAGATCAGGGTTTGAGCAGTTCTTC
V gene: TRBV9; J gene: TRBJ2-5; clone size: few; D gene: TRBD2; CDR3 protein: CASSVDSGRGETQYF; CDR3 DNA: TGTGCCAGCAGCGTAGATAGCGGGAGGGGAGAGACCCAGTACTTC
V gene: TRBV6-5; J gene: TRBJ1-1; clone size: -; D gene: -; CDR3 protein: CASSYSRLARTEAFF; CDR3 DNA: TGTGCCAGCAGTTACTCGCGTTTAGCTCGAACTGAAGCTTTCTTT
V gene: TRBV5-1; J gene: TRBJ2-5; clone size: few; D gene: -; CDR3 protein: CASSRGSTQETQYF; CDR3 DNA: TGCGCCAGCAGCAGAGGGAGTACCCAAGAGACCCAGTACTTC
V gene: TRBV5-6; J gene: TRBJ2-2; clone size: -; D gene: TRBD1; CDR3 protein: CASSLGQGAGGELFF; CDR3 DNA: TGTGCCAGCAGCTTGGGACAGGGGGCTGGTGGGGAGCTGTTTTTT
V gene: TRBV5-6; J gene: TRBJ1-5; clone size: -; D gene: TRBD1; CDR3 protein: CASSLALGQGVQPQHF; CDR3 DNA: TGTGCCAGCAGCTTGGCCCTTGGGCAGGGGGTACAGCCCCAGCATTTT
V gene: TRBV7-5; J gene: TRBJ2-5; clone size: -; D gene: -; CDR3 protein: CARSPGSGAQETQYF; CDR3 DNA: TGTGCCAGAAGCCCCGGATCGGGAGCGCAAGAGACCCAGTACTTC
V gene: TRBV7-8; J gene: TRBJ1-5; clone size: -; D gene: -; CDR3 protein: CASSPTAQSNQPQHF; CDR3 DNA: TGTGCCAGCAGCCCAACCGCTCAGAGCAATCAGCCCCAGCATTTT
V gene: TRBV7-9; J gene: TRBJ2-1; clone size: -; D gene: TRBD2; CDR3 protein: CASSLGGGTYNEQFF; CDR3 DNA: TGTGCCAGCAGCTTAGGCGGGGGGACTTACAATGAGCAGTTCTTC
V gene: TRBV9; J gene: TRBJ2-3; clone size: -; D gene: TRBD2; CDR3 protein: CASSVEVAGDTQYF; CDR3 DNA: TGTGCCAGCAGCGTAGAGGTAGCGGGAGATACGCAGTATTTT
V gene: TRBV11-3; J gene: TRBJ2-3; clone size: -; D gene: -; CDR3 protein: CASSLSLSRSQYF; CDR3 DNA: TGTGCCAGCAGCTTATCCCTTAGCCGCTCGCAGTATTTT
V gene: TRBV5-1; J gene: TRBJ2-2; clone size: -; D gene: TRBD2; CDR3 protein: CASSLYPGLAGGSNTGELFF; CDR3 DNA: TGCGCCAGCAGCTTATACCCGGGACTAGCGGGAGGGTCGAACACCGGGGAGCTGTTTTTT
V gene: TRBV28; J gene: TRBJ2-5; clone size: -; D gene: -; CDR3 protein: CASSLTGSLGETQYF; CDR3 DNA: TGTGCCAGCAGTTTAACCGGGAGTCTGGGAGAGACCCAGTACTTC
V gene: TRBV5-1; J gene: TRBJ1-2; clone size: -; D gene: TRBD1; CDR3 protein: CASSSGQGAYYGYTF; CDR3 DNA: TGCGCCAGCAGCAGCGGACAGGGGGCGTACTATGGCTACACCTTC
V gene: TRBV6-5; J gene: TRBJ2-1; clone size: few; D gene: TRBD2; CDR3 protein: CASSYLAGEYEQFF; CDR3 DNA: TGTGCCAGCAGCTACCTAGCGGGAGAATATGAGCAGTTCTTC